Sequencing of this T cell receptor beta chain was carried out in a study of post-analysis software for immune sequencing data. Study-level background: The study covered relapsing-remitting, secondary progressive and progressive-relapsing courses of multiple sclerosis.

Study results and caveats: Diversity measured as normalized Chao1 was significantly lower in multiple sclerosis patients than in controls. F-measure co-clustering was strong for batch-matched samples. In patients, TRBV5-6, TRBV5-1 and TRBV20-1 belonged to five TRBV segments found more frequently than in controls.

Ten or more counts support this clonotype. Its antigen is currently unknown. cDNA libraries of TCR beta carried unique molecular identifiers. Some 500,000 cDNA molecules were recovered from an input of roughly 0.95 to 10 million T cells. TCRdb ran MiXCR on the PCR reads and lists one entry per CDR3 protein. This repertoire shows about 180,000 distinct CDR3 sequences, roughly 30% found once; its top ten account for roughly 1.6%. The ends were cut back, 5 bases at V and 2 bases at J, with 16 bases in the middle. Germline V gene data show CDR1 as MDHEN and CDR2 as SYDVKM. This CDR3 is built from 16 residues.

Source material: blood. This clonotype was obtained from a girl between 10 and 17 years old with multiple sclerosis. The rearrangement links TRBV28 to TRBJ2-1, with D unresolved. This CDR3 is CASSPQMGFAYNEQFF. CDR3 sequence (DNA): TGTGCCAGCAGTCCGCAAATGGGGTTCGCCTACAATGAGCAGTTCTTC.